The rows below give T cell receptor beta chains drawn from one sample of a study of shared clonotypes between healthy human individuals. Repertoires were generated with immunoSEQ multiplex PCR, while TCRdb's copy carries only in-frame clones and drops some. The data contain 2 million to 2.5 million clones, 93% of them seen just once; the ten biggest clones take up 0.39%. The sequenced sample was naive CD4+ T cells from PBMCs. Every receptor here comes from a man younger than 30 in good health. Some clones in this sample may be carry-over from other donors' samples. Each CDR3 is given with its conserved first and last residue. The order of the fields is CDR3 protein, CDR3 DNA, clone size, V gene, J gene, D gene, CDR3 length. The D gene is left open where the match is weak. Clone sizes are given selectively: once, few, many, or a class where the clone is expanded.

CASSLGISGNTIYF	TGTGCCAGCAGCTTAGGCATATCTGGAAACACCATATATTTT	.	TRBV7-9	TRBJ1-3	.	14
CASSLAYHSSSGEQYF	TGTGCCAGCAGCTTAGCGTACCACAGCAGTAGCGGCGAGCAGTACTTC	.	TRBV7-2	TRBJ2-7	.	16
CASSIRDTGGTQHF	TGTGCCAGTAGTATAAGGGACACCGGGGGGACCCAGCATTTT	.	TRBV19	TRBJ1-5	.	14
CASNPQAGYEQYF	TGTGCCAGCAACCCTCAGGCGGGCTACGAGCAGTACTTC	.	TRBV7-9	TRBJ2-7	.	13
CASMFRIENTEAFF	TGTGCCAGTATGTTTCGTATAGAGAACACTGAAGCTTTCTTT	.	TRBV19	TRBJ1-1	.	14
CASSQETGGKQPQHF	TGTGCCAGCAGCCAAGAGACAGGGGGGAAGCAGCCCCAGCATTTT	once	TRBV4-2	TRBJ1-5	TRBD1	15
CASSLYLPGGQIF	TGTGCCAGCAGCCTATACCTCCCCGGGGGCCAAATCTTC	.	TRBV5-8	TRBJ2-1	.	13
CASSLGTRQSSEQYF	TGTGCCAGCAGCCTCGGTACTCGACAGTCTAGCGAGCAGTACTTC	.	TRBV5-6	TRBJ2-7	.	15
CASSLEGRERQFF	TGTGCCAGCAGCTTAGAGGGGCGGGAGAGGCAGTTCTTC	.	TRBV7-3	TRBJ2-1	TRBD2	13
CASSLGAATQETQYF	TGTGCCAGCAGCTTAGGGGCAGCCACCCAAGAGACCCAGTACTTC	.	TRBV11-3	TRBJ2-5	.	15
CASSFETPYSGNTIYF	TGTGCCAGCAGTTTCGAGACACCCTACTCTGGAAACACCATATATTTT	.	TRBV6-5	TRBJ1-3	.	16
CASSFRSTQETQYF	TGTGCCAGCAGTTTCCGGAGTACCCAAGAGACCCAGTACTTC	.	TRBV27	TRBJ2-5	.	14
CAWTVGGSSYEQYF	TGTGCCTGGACGGTGGGGGGGAGCTCCTACGAGCAGTACTTC	.	TRBV30	TRBJ2-7	TRBD2	14
CASSLSAADNEKLFF	TGCGCCAGCAGCTTGTCGGCAGCTGATAATGAAAAACTGTTTTTT	.	TRBV5-1	TRBJ1-4	.	15
CASSEKPRVGNEQFF	TGTGCCAGCAGTGAAAAGCCTCGTGTAGGCAATGAGCAGTTCTTC	.	TRBV2	TRBJ2-1	.	15
CASSRLAGAVTDTQYF	TGTGCCAGCAGCCGACTAGCGGGAGCCGTAACAGATACGCAGTATTTT	.	TRBV7-9	TRBJ2-3	TRBD2	16
CASSPLIPGDRDYEQYF	TGTGCCAGCAGCCCACTCATTCCGGGGGACAGAGACTACGAGCAGTACTTC	.	TRBV5-4	TRBJ2-7	.	17
CASSLSLRSGYGYTF	TGTGCCAGCAGTTTATCCCTTCGATCTGGGTATGGCTACACCTTC	once	TRBV27	TRBJ1-2	.	15
CSVVSFGRTNTEAFF	TGCAGCGTTGTATCCTTTGGACGAACGAACACTGAAGCTTTCTTT	.	TRBV29-1	TRBJ1-1	.	15
CASRGLAGDRTGELFF	TGTGCCAGCAGGGGACTAGCGGGAGACCGCACCGGGGAGCTGTTTTTT	.	TRBV28	TRBJ2-2	TRBD2	16
CASSLGDPGYGYTF	TGTGCCAGCAGCTTGGGGGATCCGGGCTATGGCTACACCTTC	.	TRBV7-9	TRBJ1-2	.	14
CASSERTGRETQYF	TGTGCCAGCAGTGAGAGGACAGGGCGGGAGACCCAGTACTTC	.	TRBV6-1	TRBJ2-5	TRBD1	14
CASSQDQGSWNEQFF	TGCGCCAGCAGCCAAGATCAGGGTAGCTGGAATGAGCAGTTCTTC	.	TRBV4-1	TRBJ2-1	.	15
CSAMGGDRALYYEQYF	TGCAGCGCTATGGGGGGGGACAGGGCTCTTTACTACGAGCAGTACTTC	.	TRBV29-1	TRBJ2-7	TRBD1	16